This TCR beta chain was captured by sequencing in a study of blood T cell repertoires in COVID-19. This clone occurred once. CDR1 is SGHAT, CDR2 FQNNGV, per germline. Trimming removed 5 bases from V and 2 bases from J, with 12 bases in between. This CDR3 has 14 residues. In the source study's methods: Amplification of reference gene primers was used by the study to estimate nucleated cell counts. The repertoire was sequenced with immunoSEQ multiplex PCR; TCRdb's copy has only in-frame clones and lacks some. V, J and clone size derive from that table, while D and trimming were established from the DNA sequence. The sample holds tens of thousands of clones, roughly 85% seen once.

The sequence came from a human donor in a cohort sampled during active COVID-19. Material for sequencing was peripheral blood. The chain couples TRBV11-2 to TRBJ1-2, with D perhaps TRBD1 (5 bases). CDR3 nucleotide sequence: TGTGCCAGCAGCGCCCGACAGTTAAACTATGGCTACACCTTC. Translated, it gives CASSARQLNYGYTF.